Below are 22 T cell receptor beta chains sequenced from a single sample in a study of CD8+CD57+ T cells in acquired aplastic anemia. CDR3 and TCR beta VDJ profiling relied on a genomic DNA template. TCRdb reanalysed the reads using MiXCR and keeps one entry per CDR3 protein. The table includes about 180,000 distinct CDR3 sequences, around 63% detected once. Patients selected for sequencing had displayed CD8+CD57+ cell expansion by flow cytometry. Sequencing was carried out using sorted CD4+, CD8+, or CD8+CD57+ T cells (not recorded which) from PBMCs. The source of these receptors is a human donor with aplastic anemia.

This clonotype was seen ten or more times. The chain employs TRBV7-3 and TRBJ2-3; TRBD2 matches at 7 bases. CDR1 and CDR2 (germline): SGHTA, FQGTGA. Trimming removed 0 bases from V and 4 bases from J; junction bases left unmatched: 4. CDR3 length equals 15 residues. In DNA, the CDR3 is TGTGCCAGCAGCTTAACGGGGGGGGGATCAGATACGCAGTATTTT. Residues: CASSLTGGGSDTQYF. Supplemented by reference TRBV7-3 and TRBJ2-3, the full variable domain reads GAGVSQTPSNKVTEKGKYVELRCDPISGHTALYWYRQSLGQGPEFLIYFQGTGAADDSGLPNDRFFAVRPEGSVSTLKIQRTERGDSAVYLCASSLTGGGSDTQYFGPGTRLTVL.

The chain has TRBV19 and TRBJ1-4; no clear D gene. CDR3 length: 14 amino acids. Trimming stripped 1 base from V and 0 bases from J, with 3 bases between. Germline V lookup: CDR1 LNHDA, CDR2 SQIVND (reference sequence). The CDR3: CASSIGTTNEKLFF. DNA for the CDR3: TGTGCCAGTAGTATAGGGACAACTAATGAAAAACTGTTTTTT.

The genes are TRBV20-1 and TRBJ1-5; D call uncertain. The CDR3 is 14 residues long. Trimming pared 6 bases from V and 4 bases from J, leaving 16 bases between. Germline V lookup: CDR1 DFQATT, CDR2 SNEGSKA (reference sequence). In DNA, the CDR3 is TGCAGTGCCCTTCCCCCAAGAGGGAATCAGCCCCAGCATTTT. Translated: CSALPPRGNQPQHF.

The chain combines TRBV5-4 with TRBJ2-2, with 8 positions matching TRBD1. After removal of 7 bases from V and 7 bases from J, the junction contained 6 bases not matched to a gene. The CDR3 covers 13 residues. CDR1 SGHNT and CDR2 YYREEE come from the germline V gene (reference sequence). This CDR3 is CASASGGDGELFF. The CDR3, as DNA: TGTGCCAGCGCGTCAGGGGGCGACGGGGAGCTGTTTTTT.

CDR3 protein: CASSSGTVNTEAFF. CDR3 nucleotide sequence: TGTGCCAGCAGTTCAGGGACGGTGAACACTGAAGCTTTCTTT. The V and J genes are TRBV27 and TRBJ1-1; tentative D call: TRBD1 (5 bases). In germline, CDR1 is MNHEY, CDR2 SMNVEV (reference sequence). The germline V and J ends were trimmed by 4 bases and 0 bases, with 9 bases remaining between them. This CDR3 is 14 amino acids long.

The chain joins TRBV12-5 to TRBJ2-7, with a tentative D call TRBD2 (6 bases). Germline V gene sequence: CDR1 LGHNT, CDR2 FRNRAP. This CDR3 has 15 residues. V gave up 5 bases and J gave up 6 bases, with 20 bases separating them. The CDR3 nucleotides are TGTGCTAGTGGTCCTGCCGGGACTGGGGCACGCGAGCAGTACTTC. Translation gives CASGPAGTGAREQYF.

The chain has TRBV12-3 or TRBV12-4 and TRBJ2-7, with 10 bases fitting TRBD1. The CDR3 covers 15 residues. V was pared by 7 bases and J by 5 bases, with 11 bases of the junction left unmatched. The CDR3, as DNA: TGTGCCAGCAATTCCCGCCGGGACAGGGGCCACGAGCAGTACTTC. Its translation is CASNSRRDRGHEQYF.

There are a few counts of this clonotype. V usage is TRBV20-1 and J usage is TRBJ2-5, with D perhaps matching TRBD1 (6 bases). Germline lookup yields CDR1 DFQATT and CDR2 SNEGSKA (reference sequence). Trimming removed 5 bases from V and 9 bases from J, with 28 bases in between. The CDR3 extends over 16 amino acids. The CDR3 loop reads CSAGPLGQSVQVAQYF. The CDR3 nucleotides are TGCAGTGCTGGCCCATTAGGACAGTCAGTCCAGGTGGCCCAGTACTTC.

The chain uses TRBV10-3 and TRBJ1-4, with D perhaps matching TRBD1 (6 bases). The CDR3 is 14 amino acids. Germline lookup yields CDR1 ENHRY and CDR2 SYGVKD. The ends were cut back, 3 bases at V and 7 bases at J, with 12 bases in the middle. CDR3 residues: CAISDAGAGEKLFF. The CDR3 nucleotides read TGTGCCATCAGTGATGCGGGGGCGGGTGAAAAACTGTTTTTT.

The V call is TRBV20-1, the J call TRBJ2-7; 9 bases align to TRBD2. V lost 2 bases, J lost 1 base, and 9 bases stayed unmatched. The CDR3 has 16 amino acids. The V gene's germline CDR1 is DFQATT and CDR2 SNEGSKA (reference sequence). As DNA, the CDR3 is TGCAGTGCTAGACCGTCTGTAGCGGGAGAATCCTACGAGCAGTACTTC. Translating gives CSARPSVAGESYEQYF.

V gene TRBV19 combines with J gene TRBJ2-7; 11 nucleotides line up with TRBD2. The CDR3 sequence is 15 residues long. The germline V gene encodes CDR1 LNHDA and CDR2 SQIVND (reference sequence). With V trimmed by 5 bases and J by 3 bases, 6 bases remained unmatched. The DNA of the CDR3 is TGTGCCAGTAGTCAACTAGCGGGAGAAGACTACGAGCAGTACTTC. Residues: CASSQLAGEDYEQYF. The whole variable domain, filled in from reference TRBV19 and TRBJ2-7, reads DGGITQSPKYLFRKEGQNVTLSCEQNLNHDAMYWYRQDPGQGLRLIYYSQIVNDFQKGDIAEGYSVSREKKESFPLTVTSAQKNPTAFYLCASSQLAGEDYEQYFGPGTRLTVT.

This clonotype was counted between two and nine times. The chain combines TRBV20-1 with TRBJ2-7; D gene ambiguous. The CDR3 sequence is 13 residues long. V lost 0 bases and J lost 3, with 9 bases in between. Germline CDR1 reads DFQATT; CDR2 reads SNEGSKA (reference sequence). CDR3 nucleotide sequence: TGCAGTGCTAGAGATGGGCAGCTCTACGAGCAGTACTTC. Protein: CSARDGQLYEQYF.

This chain connects TRBV7-9 to TRBJ2-7, with a tentative D call TRBD1 (5 bases). The CDR3 is 12 residues long. V dropped 3 bases and J dropped 5 bases, with 8 bases sitting between them. Germline V gives CDR1 SEHNR, CDR2 FQNEAQ (reference sequence). The CDR3 DNA is TGTGCCAGCAGCTTCATAGGGGACGAGCAGTACTTC. Translating it yields CASSFIGDEQYF.

V is TRBV11-3 and J is TRBJ1-1; D unresolved. The ends were cut back, 1 base at V and 7 bases at J, with 10 bases in the middle. This CDR3 spans 13 amino acids. CDR1 and CDR2 (germline): SGHNT, YENEEA. The CDR3 nucleotides are TGTGCCAGCAGCTTAGGTCGGGCCAATGAAGCTTTCTTT. Residues: CASSLGRANEAFF.

The rearrangement links TRBV20-1 to TRBJ2-1; 9 bases align to TRBD2. The CDR3 extends over 15 amino acids. CDR1 and CDR2 from the germline V gene are DFQATT and SNEGSKA (reference sequence). Trimming removed 2 bases from V and 5 bases from J; junction bases left unmatched: 7. CDR3 sequence: CSARRSGSPNNEQFF. The CDR3 DNA reads as TGCAGTGCTAGACGTAGCGGGAGCCCCAACAATGAGCAGTTCTTC.

The chain couples TRBV2 to TRBJ1-2, with unresolved D. With 3 bases removed from V and 3 bases from J, the gap between germline ends came to 20 bases. There are 17 residues in the CDR3. Per the germline V gene, CDR1 is SNHLY and CDR2 is FYNNEI. The CDR3 loop is CASSDMYTGMKDYGYTF. In DNA, the CDR3 is TGTGCCAGCAGTGACATGTACACGGGTATGAAGGACTATGGCTACACCTTC.

In DNA, the CDR3 is TGCGCCAGCAGCCAGGAAAGGACTGAAGCTTTCTTT. It translates to CASSQERTEAFF. This chain joins TRBV5-1 and TRBJ1-1, with no clear D. Germline values: CDR1 SGHRS, CDR2 YFSETQ. The CDR3 runs to 12 residues. V lost 4 bases, J lost 5 bases, and 9 bases lay in between. Looking up the rest from reference TRBV5-1 and TRBJ1-1 gives the full variable domain: KAGVTQTPRYLIKTRGQQVTLSCSPISGHRSVSWYQQTPGQGLQFLFEYFSETQRNKGNFPGRFSGRQFSNSRSEMNVSTLELGDSALYLCASSQERTEAFFGQGTRLTVV.

V and J are TRBV6-1 and TRBJ1-6; D is possibly TRBD1 (5 bases). V shed 2 bases and J shed 7 bases, with 9 bases lying between them. CDR1 is MNHNS, CDR2 SASEGT, per germline. This CDR3 has 14 residues. CDR3 nucleotide sequence: TGTGCCAGCAGTGAATGGGGGGACAATTCACCCCTCCACTTT. Translation gives CASSEWGDNSPLHF.

Details on this clonotype: An end of the junction does not agree with germline; a read error may underlie this. The chain recombines TRBV6-4 with TRBJ2-7; 9 bases agree with TRBD2. Per germline, CDR1 MRHNA and CDR2 SNTAGT. CDR3 length: 16 residues. This CDR3 reads CASSYSFAGGPYEQYF. CDR3 nucleotide sequence: TGTGCCAGCAGTTACTCGTTTGCGGGGGGGCCGTACGAGCAGTACTTC.

The chain employs TRBV5-1 and TRBJ1-6; tentative D call: TRBD1 (6 bases). The CDR3 is 15 residues long. The V gene's germline CDR1 is SGHRS and CDR2 YFSETQ. Trimming stripped 4 bases from V and 3 bases from J, with 11 bases between. The CDR3 reads CASSARTDYNSPLHF. The CDR3 nucleotides read TGCGCCAGCAGCGCCAGGACAGACTATAATTCACCCCTCCACTTT.

The V and J genes are TRBV20-1 and TRBJ1-4; 10 positions match TRBD1. Trimming removed 4 bases from V and 6 bases from J; junction bases left unmatched: 5. The CDR3 totals 14 residues. CDR1 is DFQATT, CDR2 SNEGSKA, per germline (reference sequence). CDR3 DNA sequence: TGCAGTGCTACGTCCGGGACAGGGGATGAAAAACTGTTTTTT. Translated: CSATSGTGDEKLFF.

This sequence joins TRBV3-1 and TRBJ2-1; 15 bases line up with TRBD2. The CDR3 covers 15 residues. Germline-derived CDR1 and CDR2 are LGHDT and YNNKEL (reference sequence). The V segment lost 3 bases and the J segment 10 bases; nucleotides outside the gene matches: 4. The DNA for the CDR3 is TGTGCCAGCAGCCACCCCGGGACTAGCGGGAGGGAGCAGTTCTTC. It translates to CASSHPGTSGREQFF.